A selection of T cell receptor beta chains follows, all from one sample in a study of T cell responses to AZD1222 COVID-19 vaccine. Data came from immunoSEQ multiplex PCR; TCRdb stores just in-frame clones and leaves some out. In the table there are 110,000 to 150,000 clones, approximately 85% of which are singletons. The material sequenced was peripheral blood, taken on day 0 of AZD1222 vaccination. Source of these receptors: an adult in good health. Each CDR3 is given with its conserved first and last residue. The D gene is left open where the match is weak. Only part of the rows carry a size: once, few, many, or a class if the clone is expanded.

D gene	clone size	V gene	CDR3 length	J gene	CDR3 protein	CDR3 DNA
.	.	TRBV4-1	16	TRBJ1-4	CASSPGPAGSNEKLFF	TGCGCCAGCAGCCCCGGGCCGGCTGGATCTAATGAAAAACTGTTTTTT
TRBD1	.	TRBV24-1	14	TRBJ1-2	CATSDPQGGYGYTF	TGTGCCACCAGTGACCCACAGGGGGGGTATGGCTACACCTTC
.	.	TRBV18	14	TRBJ1-1	CASSPGRENTEAFF	TGTGCCAGCTCACCAGGCCGAGAAAACACTGAAGCTTTCTTT
.	few	TRBV5-1	16	TRBJ2-1	CASSYRTAVWDNEQFF	TGCGCCAGCAGCTACAGGACGGCGGTCTGGGACAATGAGCAGTTCTTC
TRBD2	few	TRBV4-1	18	TRBJ2-1	CASSQDEGGLAGHNEQFF	TGCGCCAGCAGCCAAGACGAAGGGGGACTAGCGGGGCACAATGAGCAGTTCTTC
TRBD2	.	TRBV4-1	16	TRBJ2-3	CASSQDSGRVTDTQYF	TGCGCCAGCAGCCAAGATAGCGGGAGGGTCACAGATACGCAGTATTTT
TRBD2	.	TRBV7-6	16	TRBJ2-3	CASSSLSGGVTDTQYF	TGTGCCAGCAGCTCCCTTAGCGGGGGAGTCACAGATACGCAGTATTTT
TRBD1	.	TRBV13	16	TRBJ1-6	CASSSKPGQGTYPLHF	TGTGCCAGCAGCTCGAAACCGGGACAGGGAACTTATCCCCTCCACTTT
.	.	TRBV5-5	15	TRBJ1-1	CASSLDRVANTEAFF	TGTGCCAGCAGCTTGGACAGGGTAGCGAACACTGAAGCTTTCTTT
TRBD2	.	TRBV20-1	11	TRBJ2-7	CSAKEAGEQYF	TGCAGTGCTAAAGAAGCGGGAGAGCAGTACTTC
.	few	TRBV7-9	13	TRBJ1-5	CASSLSFGQPQHF	TGTGCCAGCAGCTTAAGTTTCGGGCAGCCCCAGCATTTT
.	.	TRBV24-1	13	TRBJ1-1	CATSPSGNTEAFF	TGTGCCACCTCTCCGTCCGGGAACACTGAAGCTTTCTTT
TRBD1	.	TRBV10-3	15	TRBJ1-2	CAISDPSGQGVGYTF	TGTGCCATCAGTGACCCCTCGGGACAGGGGGTTGGCTACACCTTC
.	.	TRBV2	15	TRBJ1-5	CASFLEAVSNQPQHF	TGTGCCAGCTTCTTAGAGGCGGTAAGCAATCAGCCCCAGCATTTT
.	few	TRBV7-9	12	TRBJ1-1	CASSPFIPEAFF	TGTGCCAGCAGCCCCTTTATACCTGAAGCTTTCTTT
TRBD1	.	TRBV5-1	15	TRBJ2-3	CASSSPGQSTDTQYF	TGCGCCAGCAGCTCACCGGGACAGAGCACAGATACGCAGTATTTT
TRBD1	.	TRBV6-5	14	TRBJ1-6	CASSSTGDRSPLHF	TGTGCCAGCAGTTCGACAGGGGATCGGTCACCCCTCCACTTT
TRBD1	.	TRBV24-1	16	TRBJ2-5	CATSDPGQGAQETQYF	TGTGCCACCAGTGATCCCGGACAGGGGGCTCAAGAGACCCAGTACTTC
.	.	TRBV11-3	16	TRBJ2-2	CASSLPGGEITGELFF	TGTGCCAGCAGCTTACCGGGCGGGGAGATCACCGGGGAGCTGTTTTTT
.	.	TRBV12-3/TRBV12-4	11	TRBJ1-1	CASRHNRGAFF	TGTGCCAGCAGGCATAACCGAGGAGCTTTCTTT
.	.	TRBV12-3/TRBV12-4	13	TRBJ1-5	CASNQGSNQPQHF	TGTGCCAGCAACCAGGGGAGCAATCAGCCCCAGCATTTT
TRBD1	.	TRBV6-5	15	TRBJ2-1	CASRLDRGDHNEQFF	TGTGCCAGCAGGTTGGACAGGGGGGACCACAATGAGCAGTTCTTC
TRBD1	.	TRBV5-1	12	TRBJ2-5	CASSPGQKTQYF	TGCGCCAGCAGCCCGGGACAGAAGACCCAGTACTTC
TRBD1	once	TRBV5-6	15	TRBJ1-2	CATSVGDRPFYGYTF	TGTGCCACATCTGTCGGGGACAGGCCATTCTATGGCTACACCTTC
TRBD2	.	TRBV3-1/TRBV3-2	15	TRBJ2-5	CASSQGLAGFETQYF	TGTGCCAGCAGCCAAGGGCTAGCGGGGTTTGAGACCCAGTACTTC
TRBD2	once	TRBV5-6	17	TRBJ2-5	CASSFNPAGEWGETQYF	TGTGCCAGCAGCTTTAACCCAGCGGGGGAGTGGGGAGAGACCCAGTACTTC
.	.	TRBV6-6	12	TRBJ2-7	CACRPSSYEQYF	TGTGCCTGCCGCCCCAGCTCCTACGAGCAGTACTTC
TRBD1	.	TRBV10-3	14	TRBJ2-7	CAISESGQSYEQYF	TGTGCCATCAGTGAGTCGGGACAGTCGTACGAGCAGTACTTC
.	.	TRBV10-3	14	TRBJ1-1	CAMRGNGGVTEAFF	TGTGCCATGAGGGGCAACGGGGGGGTCACTGAAGCTTTCTTT
.	.	TRBV7-8	12	TRBJ1-1	CASSLEFGVTFF	TGTGCCAGCAGCTTAGAGTTTGGGGTGACTTTCTTT
.	.	TRBV2	13	TRBJ1-1	CAPGDTGNTEAFF	TGTGCCCCCGGGGACACTGGGAACACTGAAGCTTTCTTT
TRBD1	few	TRBV19	15	TRBJ1-5	CASSLGQGAHQPQHF	TGTGCCAGTAGTCTAGGACAGGGGGCTCATCAGCCCCAGCATTTT
.	.	TRBV7-2	15	TRBJ2-2	CASSPLGTGTGELFF	TGTGCCAGCAGCCCCCTAGGAACGGGAACCGGGGAGCTGTTTTTT